These 10 T cell receptor beta chains originate from one sample sequenced in a study of identical twins. TCRdb ran MiXCR on the 5' RACE reads and lists one entry per CDR3 protein. The sample has 200,000 to 250,000 distinct CDR3 sequences, around 15% seen once. The material sequenced was memory (CD45RO+) T cells sorted from blood. The receptors here all came from a woman aged 18-29 years in good health.

V gene TRBV4-2 combines with J gene TRBJ1-2; tentative D call: TRBD1 (5 bases). This CDR3 is built from 15 residues. V lost 0 bases to trimming and J lost 2 bases, with 10 bases between them. Germline loops: CDR1 LGHNA, CDR2 YNFKEQ. CDR3 residues: CASSQEPGRNYGYTF. CDR3 DNA sequence: TGTGCCAGCAGCCAAGAGCCGGGACGGAACTATGGCTACACCTTC.

This clonotype appeared a few times. This chain joins TRBV6-5 and TRBJ2-5, with TRBD2 identical over 9 bases. The trim removed 8 bases at V and 3 bases at J, leaving 7 bases unmatched. This CDR3 is built from 14 residues. The germline V gene has CDR1 MNHEY and CDR2 SVGAGI. CDR3 nucleotide sequence: TGTGCCAGCTCGGCTAGCGGGGTGAAAGAGACCCAGTACTTC. This encodes CASSASGVKETQYF.

The sample holds a few counts of this clonotype. The chain joins TRBV5-1 to TRBJ2-3; no clear D. Trimming took 0 bases from V and 5 from J, leaving 7 bases between them. The CDR3 covers 13 residues. Germline V CDR1 and CDR2: SGHRS, YFSETQ. The CDR3 DNA reads as TGCGCCAGCAGCTTGGCCTTCGGAGATACGCAGTATTTT. This codes for CASSLAFGDTQYF.

This clonotype was recorded only once. The rearrangement uses TRBV7-9 and TRBJ2-2; no firm D call. The germline gives CDR1 SEHNR, CDR2 FQNEAQ (reference sequence). V was pared by 3 bases and J by 7 bases, with 12 bases between. The CDR3 is 14 amino acids. CDR3 amino acids: CASSLSVYDGELFF. In DNA, the CDR3 is TGTGCCAGCAGCTTGAGCGTTTATGACGGGGAGCTGTTTTTT.

This clonotype was detected ten times or more. V and J are TRBV25-1 and TRBJ1-1; unclear D gene. The CDR3 contains 13 residues. Trimming stripped 9 bases from V and 0 bases from J, with 11 bases between. Germline lookup yields CDR1 MGHDK and CDR2 SYGVNS. CDR3 sequence reads: CASSVGMNTEAFF. The CDR3 coding sequence is TGTGCCAGTTCGGTGGGGATGAACACTGAAGCTTTCTTT.

The rearrangement joins TRBV7-2 to TRBJ2-7; the match to TRBD2 covers 8 bases. The germline V gene has CDR1 SGHTA and CDR2 FQGNSA. The length of the CDR3 is 15 residues. Trimming cost V 1 base and J 6 bases; bases outside gene matches: 8. CDR3 protein: CASSLELAGFAEQYF. The CDR3 DNA sequence: TGTGCCAGCAGCTTAGAATTAGCGGGATTCGCCGAGCAGTACTTC.

This clonotype was picked up many times. The rearrangement links TRBV10-3 to TRBJ2-1; D not certain. This CDR3 has 13 residues. CDR1 is ENHRY, CDR2 SYGVKD, per germline. V was cut by 5 bases and J by 4 bases, with 9 bases left in between. The CDR3 region is CAISIQIYNEQFF. The CDR3 DNA follows: TGTGCCATCAGTATACAGATTTACAATGAGCAGTTCTTC.

Ten or more counts support this clonotype. The chain couples TRBV29-1 to TRBJ1-1; 8 bases agree with TRBD1. The germline V gene encodes CDR1 SQVTM and CDR2 ANQGSEA. This CDR3 contains 14 residues. J was trimmed by 4 bases and V by 4 bases; bases with no gene match: 8. CDR3 sequence (DNA): TGCAGCGTTGGCCTGAACAGGGGGGGCACTGAAGCTTTCTTT. Translated, it gives CSVGLNRGGTEAFF.

The chain is built from TRBV5-1 and TRBJ2-1, with 14 bases identical to TRBD2. V was pared by 3 bases and J by 4 bases, with 9 bases of the junction left unmatched. Germline CDR1 and CDR2: SGHRS and YFSETQ. The CDR3 sequence is 18 residues long. The CDR3 region is CASSWGLAGALGYNEQFF. Here the CDR3 DNA reads TGCGCCAGCAGCTGGGGACTAGCGGGAGCCCTCGGGTACAATGAGCAGTTCTTC.

This clonotype was observed a few times. J is TRBJ1-2 and V is TRBV5-6; D ambiguous. This CDR3 is 17 amino acids long. V was shortened by 4 bases and J by 3 bases, with 22 bases between the two germline ends. The germline gives CDR1 SGHDT, CDR2 YYEEEE. CDR3 amino acids: CASSRISVGAPHYGYTF. The CDR3 DNA is TGTGCCAGCAGCCGAATATCGGTAGGAGCCCCCCACTATGGCTACACCTTC.